Following are 13 T cell receptor beta chains from one sample sequenced in a study of blood T cell repertoires in COVID-19. Repertoires were generated with immunoSEQ multiplex PCR, while TCRdb's copy carries only in-frame clones and drops some. This table holds a few hundred thousand clones, around 86% found once. Sample: peripheral blood. The receptors here all came from a man aged 60 to 75 with acute or convalescent COVID-19.

The chain combines TRBV19 with TRBJ2-2, with 13 bases aligning to TRBD2. Germline lookup yields CDR1 LNHDA and CDR2 SQIVND (reference sequence). There are 17 residues in the CDR3. With V trimmed by 0 bases and J by 8 bases, 6 bases remained unmatched. This CDR3 reads CASSIELAGGPSGELFF. CDR3 nucleotide sequence: TGTGCCAGTAGTATAGAACTAGCGGGGGGGCCGTCTGGGGAGCTGTTTTTT.

The V gene is TRBV4-3, the J gene TRBJ1-2, with D perhaps matching TRBD1 (6 bases). This CDR3 region has 16 residues. Deletions cut 0 bases from V and 5 bases from J, with 16 bases between. CDR1 and CDR2 from the germline V gene are LGHNA and YSLEER. The chain's CDR3 is CASSQEAGRGNYGYTF. CDR3 DNA: TGCGCCAGCAGCCAAGAGGCAGGGAGGGGGAATTATGGCTACACCTTC.

This clone showed up just once. The CDR3 coding sequence is TGTGCCAGCAGGTGGCAGTCGAACACCGGGGAGCTGTTTTTT. Translating it yields CASRWQSNTGELFF. The V call is TRBV5-4, the J call TRBJ2-2; D not resolved. The germline V gene has CDR1 SGHNT and CDR2 YYREEE (reference sequence). The CDR3 sequence is 14 residues long. The V and J ends lost 5 bases and 0 bases respectively, with 8 bases between them.

The chain is built from TRBV29-1 and TRBJ2-7; D might be TRBD1 (6 bases). This CDR3 contains 13 residues. Per germline, CDR1 SQVTM and CDR2 ANQGSEA. Trimming pared 3 bases from V and 2 bases from J, leaving 11 bases between. The CDR3 region is CSVEKGGTYEQYF. CDR3 in DNA: TGCAGCGTTGAGAAAGGGGGTACCTACGAGCAGTACTTC.

The chain is built from TRBV4-1 and TRBJ2-1; 9 bases align to TRBD1. After removal of 6 bases from V and 9 bases from J, the junction contained 6 bases not matched to a gene. CDR1 and CDR2 from the germline V gene are MGHRA and YSYEKL. This CDR3 region has 13 residues. CDR3 residues: CASRPGTGSEQFF. For the CDR3, the DNA is TGCGCCAGCAGGCCCGGGACAGGGTCTGAGCAGTTCTTC.

The chain links TRBV7-9 to TRBJ2-5; TRBD2 matches at 7 bases. Germline CDR1 is SEHNR and CDR2 is FQNEAQ (reference sequence). The CDR3 sequence is 15 residues long. The V gene end was trimmed by 2 bases and the J gene end by 4 bases; junction bases not matched to a gene: 7. The chain's CDR3 is CASSLTQASGETQYF. The CDR3 nucleotides read TGTGCCAGCAGCTTAACCCAAGCTAGCGGAGAGACCCAGTACTTC.

The DNA for the CDR3 is TGTGCCAGCAGCACACAAGAGACCCAGTACTTC. Its translation is CASSTQETQYF. The chain is built from TRBV5-6 and TRBJ2-5; no definite D call. The germline V and J ends were trimmed by 4 bases and 2 bases, with 3 bases remaining between them. This CDR3 contains 11 residues. Germline V gene lookup returns CDR1 SGHDT and CDR2 YYEEEE.

V is TRBV7-9 and J is TRBJ2-7; 10 positions agree with TRBD1. In germline, CDR1 is SEHNR, CDR2 FQNEAQ (reference sequence). Losses at the gene ends were 4 bases for V and 2 bases for J; bases not matched to a gene: 5. CDR3 length equals 15 residues. The CDR3 sequence is CASSSGQGPPYEQYF. DNA of the CDR3: TGTGCCAGCAGCTCGGGACAGGGGCCTCCCTACGAGCAGTACTTC.

V is TRBV6-5 and J is TRBJ2-5; 10 nucleotides agree with TRBD1. V was pared by 4 bases and J by 4 bases, with 9 bases of the junction left unmatched. Germline loops: CDR1 MNHEY, CDR2 SVGAGI. The CDR3 is made up of 16 amino acids. CDR3 sequence (DNA): TGTGCCAGCAGTTTCCGGACAGGGGGATTAGGAGAGACCCAGTACTTC. Amino acids: CASSFRTGGLGETQYF.

The chain is built from TRBV3-1 (or the pseudogene TRBV3-2) and TRBJ2-7; 8 bases map to TRBD1. Trimming took 3 bases from V and 0 from J; bases not matched to a gene: 10. Germline V gene lookup returns CDR1 LGHDT and CDR2 YNNKEL (reference sequence). The CDR3 is 17 amino acids. The CDR3 nucleotides are TGTGCCAGCAGCCATTCGAGACTTACAGGGGGCTCCTACGAGCAGTACTTC. The encoded protein is CASSHSRLTGGSYEQYF.

This clone showed up just once. This sequence joins TRBV5-1 and TRBJ2-3; a possible D gene is TRBD2 (6 bases). V lost 4 bases and J lost 0, with 12 bases in between. CDR1 and CDR2 (germline): SGHRS, YFSETQ. The CDR3 has 15 residues. The CDR3, as DNA: TGCGCCAGCAGCGTAGGACTACCCAGCACAGATACGCAGTATTTT. Its protein product is CASSVGLPSTDTQYF.

The V gene is TRBV2, the J gene TRBJ2-7; 8 bases fit TRBD1. V dropped 4 bases and J dropped 2; count of bases not matched to a gene: 4. The V gene's germline CDR1 is SNHLY and CDR2 FYNNEI. This CDR3 spans 14 amino acids. The CDR3 DNA sequence: TGTGCCAGCAGTGGACAGGGGCCTACCTACGAGCAGTACTTC. Translation: CASSGQGPTYEQYF.

This clone was picked up many times. The chain links TRBV5-4 to TRBJ2-5; 7 bases are a match to TRBD1. With V trimmed by 4 bases and J by 7 bases, 13 bases remained unmatched. Germline V gene data show CDR1 as SGHNT and CDR2 as YYREEE (reference sequence). The CDR3 runs to 15 residues. For the CDR3, the DNA is TGTGCCAGCAGCCCAGGACAGGTTGGGGTGGGGACCCAGTACTTC. Amino acid sequence: CASSPGQVGVGTQYF.